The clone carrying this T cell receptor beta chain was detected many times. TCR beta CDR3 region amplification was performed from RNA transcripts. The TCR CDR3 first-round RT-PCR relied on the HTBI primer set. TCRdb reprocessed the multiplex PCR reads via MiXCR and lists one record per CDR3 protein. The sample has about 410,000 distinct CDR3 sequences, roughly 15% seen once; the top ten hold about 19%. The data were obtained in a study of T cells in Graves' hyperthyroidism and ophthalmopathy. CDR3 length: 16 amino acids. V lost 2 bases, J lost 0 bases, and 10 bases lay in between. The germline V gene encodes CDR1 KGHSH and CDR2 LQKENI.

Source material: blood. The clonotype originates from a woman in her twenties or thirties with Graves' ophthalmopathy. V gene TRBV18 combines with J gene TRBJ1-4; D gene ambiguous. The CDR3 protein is CASSPVQKPTNEKLFF. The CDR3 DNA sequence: TGTGCCAGCTCACCAGTCCAGAAGCCAACTAATGAAAAACTGTTTTTT.